Sequencing of this T cell receptor beta chain was carried out in a study of blood T cell repertoires in COVID-19. In the study overall: Acute and convalescent COVID-19 specimens originated in the United States, Italy and Spain.

The CDR3 length is 14 residues. Per the germline V gene, CDR1 is SGHTA and CDR2 is FQGNSA. The V and J ends lost 1 base and 4 bases, in that order; junction bases with no gene match: 3. The authors' processing: From reference gene primer amplification, estimates of nucleated cell counts were derived. Libraries were prepared by immunoSEQ multiplex PCR; TCRdb keeps only in-frame clonotypes and omits some of them. V and J calls and clone size follow that table, whereas D and trimming were derived from the DNA. The sample records about 87,000 clones, under 85% being singletons. Input material: peripheral blood. The sequence came from a woman between 65 and 79 years old with acute or convalescent COVID-19. The chain couples TRBV7-2 to TRBJ2-7, with 8 bases matching TRBD1. The CDR3 nucleotides are TGTGCCAGCAGCTTAGGGGGGACAGGTTACGAGCAGTACTTC. Translating gives CASSLGGTGYEQYF.